This T cell receptor beta chain was obtained from a study of blood T cells in healthy people across ages. This clonotype appeared a few times. V was shortened by 1 base and J by 2 bases, with 15 bases between the two germline ends. Germline loops: CDR1 LGHDT, CDR2 YNNKEL (reference sequence). The CDR3 spans 16 residues. Combining a sample-barcoded 5' primer with a J-beta primer mix, a second PCR ran for 7 to 11 cycles. Each CDR3 protein gets one entry after TCRdb re-called the 5' RACE reads with MiXCR. The sample has about 640,000 distinct CDR3 sequences, under 65% seen once. This chain links TRBV3-1 with TRBJ2-7; D is tentatively TRBD1 or TRBD2 (6 bases each). The receptor's source is a man aged 60 to 69 in good health. The sequenced sample was blood. The CDR3 here is CASSQGGPGEAYEQYF. As DNA, the CDR3 is TGTGCCAGCAGCCAAGGCGGGCCAGGGGAGGCCTACGAGCAGTACTTC.